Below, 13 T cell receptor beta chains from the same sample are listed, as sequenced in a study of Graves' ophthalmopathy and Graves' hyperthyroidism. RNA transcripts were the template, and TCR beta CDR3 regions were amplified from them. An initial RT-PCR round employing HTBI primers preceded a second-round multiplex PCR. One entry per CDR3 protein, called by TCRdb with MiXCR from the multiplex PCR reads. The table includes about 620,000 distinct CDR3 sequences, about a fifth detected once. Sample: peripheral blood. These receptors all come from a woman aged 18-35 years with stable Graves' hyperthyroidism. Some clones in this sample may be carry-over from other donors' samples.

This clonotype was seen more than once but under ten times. The CDR3 spells CATSVEDTGELFF. The CDR3 nucleotides read TGTGCCACCAGTGTTGAGGACACCGGGGAGCTGTTTTTT. V usage is TRBV24-1 and J usage is TRBJ2-2; no definite D call. V was trimmed by 5 bases and J by 3 bases, leaving 6 bases between them. Germline loops: CDR1 KGHDR, CDR2 SFDVKD. This CDR3 is built from 13 residues.

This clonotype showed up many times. The DNA for the CDR3 is TGTGCCAGCAGCGACACAACAGGGCTTGGAGAGACCCAGTACTTC. Its translation is CASSDTTGLGETQYF. J is TRBJ2-5 and V is TRBV25-1; D is possibly TRBD1 (6 bases). This CDR3 region has 15 residues. Trimming took 6 bases from V and 4 from J, leaving 18 bases between them. Per the germline V gene, CDR1 is MGHDK and CDR2 is SYGVNS.

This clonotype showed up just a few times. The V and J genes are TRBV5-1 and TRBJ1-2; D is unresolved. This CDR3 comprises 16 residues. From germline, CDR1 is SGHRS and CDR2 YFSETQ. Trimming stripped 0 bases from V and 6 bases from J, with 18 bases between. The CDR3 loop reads CASSLARFDALHGYTF. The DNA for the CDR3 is TGCGCCAGCAGCTTGGCCCGGTTCGATGCCTTACATGGCTACACCTTC.

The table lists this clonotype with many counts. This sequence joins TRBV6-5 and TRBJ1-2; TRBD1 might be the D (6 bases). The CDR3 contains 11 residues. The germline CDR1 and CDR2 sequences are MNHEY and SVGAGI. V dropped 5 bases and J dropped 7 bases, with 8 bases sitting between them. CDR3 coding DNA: TGTGCCAGCAGTCCAGGGGCTGGCTACACCTTC. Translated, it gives CASSPGAGYTF.

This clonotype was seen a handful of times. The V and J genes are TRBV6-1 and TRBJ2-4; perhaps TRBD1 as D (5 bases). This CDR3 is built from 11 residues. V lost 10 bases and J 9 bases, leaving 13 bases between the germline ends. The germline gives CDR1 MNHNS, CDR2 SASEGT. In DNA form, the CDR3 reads TGTGCCACCTCAGGGTCGGGCATTCAGTACTTC. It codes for CATSGSGIQYF.

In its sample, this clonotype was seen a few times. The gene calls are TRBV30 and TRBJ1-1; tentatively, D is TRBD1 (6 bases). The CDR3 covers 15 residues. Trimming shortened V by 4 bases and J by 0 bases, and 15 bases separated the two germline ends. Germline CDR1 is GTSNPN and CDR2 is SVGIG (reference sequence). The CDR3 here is CAWMSRTAMNTEAFF. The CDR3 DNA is TGTGCCTGGATGTCCCGGACAGCCATGAACACTGAAGCTTTCTTT. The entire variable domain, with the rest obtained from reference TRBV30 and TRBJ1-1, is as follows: SQTIHQWPATLVQPVGSPLSLECTVEGTSNPNLYWYRQAAGRGLQLLFYSVGIGQISSEVPQNLSASRPQDRQFILSSKKLLLSDSGFYLCAWMSRTAMNTEAFFGQGTRLTVV.

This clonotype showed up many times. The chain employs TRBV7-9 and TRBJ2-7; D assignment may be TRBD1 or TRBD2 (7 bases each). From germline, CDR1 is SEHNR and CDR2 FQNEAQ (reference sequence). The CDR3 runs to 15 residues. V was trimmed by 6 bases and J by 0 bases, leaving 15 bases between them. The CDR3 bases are TGTGCCAGCAGAAACACAGGGGAGGGCTCCTACGAGCAGTACTTC. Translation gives CASRNTGEGSYEQYF.

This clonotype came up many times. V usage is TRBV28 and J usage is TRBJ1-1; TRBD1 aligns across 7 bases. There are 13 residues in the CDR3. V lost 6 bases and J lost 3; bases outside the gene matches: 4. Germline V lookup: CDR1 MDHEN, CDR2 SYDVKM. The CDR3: CASRPQGDTEAFF. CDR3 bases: TGTGCCAGCAGGCCCCAGGGGGACACTGAAGCTTTCTTT.

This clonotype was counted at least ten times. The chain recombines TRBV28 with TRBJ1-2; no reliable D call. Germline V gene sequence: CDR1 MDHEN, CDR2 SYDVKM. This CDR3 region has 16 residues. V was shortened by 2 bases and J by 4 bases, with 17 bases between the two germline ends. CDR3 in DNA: TGTGCCAGCAGTTTAATTGCGTACGGTTTCGTCTATGGCTACACCTTC. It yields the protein CASSLIAYGFVYGYTF.

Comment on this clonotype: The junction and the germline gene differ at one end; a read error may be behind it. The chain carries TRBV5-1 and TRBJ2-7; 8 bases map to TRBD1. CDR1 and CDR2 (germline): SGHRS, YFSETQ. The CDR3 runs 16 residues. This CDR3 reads CASILTPGTGLYEQYF. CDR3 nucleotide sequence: TGCGCCAGCATCTTGACCCCCGGGACAGGCCTTTACGAGCAGTACTTC.

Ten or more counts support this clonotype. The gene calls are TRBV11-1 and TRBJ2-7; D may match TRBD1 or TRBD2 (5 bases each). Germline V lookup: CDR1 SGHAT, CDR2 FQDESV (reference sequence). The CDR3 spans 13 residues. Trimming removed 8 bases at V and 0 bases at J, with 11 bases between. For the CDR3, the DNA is TGTGCCAGCGCCAGGGACCGCTCCTACGAGCAGTACTTC. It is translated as CASARDRSYEQYF.

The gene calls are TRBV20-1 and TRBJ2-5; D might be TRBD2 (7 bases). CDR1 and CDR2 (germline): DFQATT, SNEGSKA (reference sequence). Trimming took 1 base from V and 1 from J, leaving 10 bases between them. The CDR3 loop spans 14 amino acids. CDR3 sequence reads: CSARAGGGQETQYF. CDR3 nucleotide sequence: TGCAGTGCTAGAGCGGGGGGCGGCCAAGAGACCCAGTACTTC.

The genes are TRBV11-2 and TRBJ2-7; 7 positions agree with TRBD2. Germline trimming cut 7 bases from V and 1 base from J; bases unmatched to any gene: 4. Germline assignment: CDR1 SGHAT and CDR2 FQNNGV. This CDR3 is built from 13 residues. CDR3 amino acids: CASTGGESYEQYF. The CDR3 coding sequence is TGTGCCAGCACGGGGGGTGAATCCTACGAGCAGTACTTC.